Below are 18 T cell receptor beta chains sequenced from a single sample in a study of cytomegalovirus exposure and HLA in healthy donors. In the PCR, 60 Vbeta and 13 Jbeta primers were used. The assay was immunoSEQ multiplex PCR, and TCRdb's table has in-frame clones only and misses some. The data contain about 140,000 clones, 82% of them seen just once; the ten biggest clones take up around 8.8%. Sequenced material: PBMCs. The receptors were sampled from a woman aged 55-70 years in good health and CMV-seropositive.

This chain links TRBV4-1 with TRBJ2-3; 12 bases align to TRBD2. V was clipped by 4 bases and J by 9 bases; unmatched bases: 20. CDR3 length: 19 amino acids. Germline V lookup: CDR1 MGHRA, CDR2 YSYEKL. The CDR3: CASSPGLAGLADVASTQYF. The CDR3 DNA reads TGCGCCAGCAGCCCCGGACTAGCGGGGTTAGCCGATGTTGCGTCGACGCAGTATTTT.

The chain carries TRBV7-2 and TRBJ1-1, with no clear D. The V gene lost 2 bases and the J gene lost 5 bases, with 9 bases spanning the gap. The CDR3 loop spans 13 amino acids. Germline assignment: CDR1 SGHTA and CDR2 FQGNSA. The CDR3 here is CASSLYHGTEAFF. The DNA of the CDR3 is TGTGCCAGCAGCTTATACCACGGGACTGAAGCTTTCTTT.

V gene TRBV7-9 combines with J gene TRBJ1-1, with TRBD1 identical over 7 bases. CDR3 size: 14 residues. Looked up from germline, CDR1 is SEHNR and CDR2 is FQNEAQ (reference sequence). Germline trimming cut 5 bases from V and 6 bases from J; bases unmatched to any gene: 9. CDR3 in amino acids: CASSATGTASEAFF. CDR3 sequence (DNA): TGTGCCAGCAGCGCTACCGGGACAGCTTCTGAAGCTTTCTTT.

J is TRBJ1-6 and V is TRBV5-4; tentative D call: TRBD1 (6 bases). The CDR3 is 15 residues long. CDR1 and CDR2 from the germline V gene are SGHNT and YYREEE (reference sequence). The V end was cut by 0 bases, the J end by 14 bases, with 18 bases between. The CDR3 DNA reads TGTGCCAGCAGCTTGGGGGGGACACTCGAGGGAGCCCTCCACTTT. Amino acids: CASSLGGTLEGALHF. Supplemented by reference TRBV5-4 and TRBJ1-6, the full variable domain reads ETGVTQSPTHLIKTRGQQVTLRCSSQSGHNTVSWYQQALGQGPQFIFQYYREEENGRGNFPPRFSGLQFPNYSSELNVNALELDDSALYLCASSLGGTLEGALHFGNGTRLTVT.

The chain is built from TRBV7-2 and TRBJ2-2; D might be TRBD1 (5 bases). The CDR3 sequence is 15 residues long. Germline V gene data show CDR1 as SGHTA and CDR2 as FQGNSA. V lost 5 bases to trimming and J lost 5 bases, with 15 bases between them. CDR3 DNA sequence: TGTGCCAGCAGCCGCCTCAGGGTAGCAACCGGGGAGCTGTTTTTT. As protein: CASSRLRVATGELFF. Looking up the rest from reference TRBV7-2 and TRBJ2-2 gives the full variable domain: GAGVSQSPSNKVTEKGKDVELRCDPISGHTALYWYRQSLGQGLEFLIYFQGNSAPDKSGLPSDRFSAERTGGSVSTLTIQRTQQEDSAVYLCASSRLRVATGELFFGEGSRLTVL.

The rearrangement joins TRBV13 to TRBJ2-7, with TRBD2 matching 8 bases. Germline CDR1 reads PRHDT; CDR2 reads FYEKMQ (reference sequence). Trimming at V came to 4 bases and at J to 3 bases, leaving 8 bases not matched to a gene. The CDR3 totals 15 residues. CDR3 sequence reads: CASSWGAGANYEQYF. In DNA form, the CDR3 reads TGTGCCAGCAGCTGGGGAGCGGGAGCCAACTACGAGCAGTACTTC.

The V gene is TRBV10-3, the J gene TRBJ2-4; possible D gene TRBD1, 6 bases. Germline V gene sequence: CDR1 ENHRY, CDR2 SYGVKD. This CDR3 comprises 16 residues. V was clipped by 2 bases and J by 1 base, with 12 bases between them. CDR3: CAISEEPTGAKNIQYF. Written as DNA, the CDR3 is TGTGCCATCAGTGAGGAACCTACAGGGGCCAAAAACATTCAGTACTTC.

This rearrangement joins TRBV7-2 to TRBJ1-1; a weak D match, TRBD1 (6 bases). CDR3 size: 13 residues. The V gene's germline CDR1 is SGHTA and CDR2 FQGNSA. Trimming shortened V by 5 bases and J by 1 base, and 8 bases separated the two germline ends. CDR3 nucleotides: TGTGCCAGCAGCCGGACAGCGAACACTGAAGCTTTCTTT. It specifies CASSRTANTEAFF.

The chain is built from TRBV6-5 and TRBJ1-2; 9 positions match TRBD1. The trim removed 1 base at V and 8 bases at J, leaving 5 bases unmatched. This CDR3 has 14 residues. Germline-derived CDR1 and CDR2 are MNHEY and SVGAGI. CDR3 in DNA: TGTGCCAGCAGTTACTTCGACAGGGGGGGAGGCTACACCTTC. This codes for CASSYFDRGGGYTF.

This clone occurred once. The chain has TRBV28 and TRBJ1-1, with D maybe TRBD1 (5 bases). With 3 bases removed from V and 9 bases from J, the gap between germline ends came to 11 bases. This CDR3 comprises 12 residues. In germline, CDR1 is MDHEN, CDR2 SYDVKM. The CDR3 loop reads CASSFAGLQAFF. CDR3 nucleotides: TGTGCCAGCAGTTTTGCGGGGCTTCAAGCTTTCTTT.

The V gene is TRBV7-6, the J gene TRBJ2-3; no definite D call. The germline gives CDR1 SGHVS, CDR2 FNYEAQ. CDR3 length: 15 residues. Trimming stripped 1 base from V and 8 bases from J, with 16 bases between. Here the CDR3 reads CASSLVGSGIATQYF. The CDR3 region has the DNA TGTGCCAGCAGCTTAGTGGGTTCTGGAATAGCTACGCAGTATTTT.

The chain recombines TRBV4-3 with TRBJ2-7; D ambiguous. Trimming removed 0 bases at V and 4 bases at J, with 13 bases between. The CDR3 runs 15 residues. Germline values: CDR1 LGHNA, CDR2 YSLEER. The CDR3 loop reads CASSQERQALYEQYF. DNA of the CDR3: TGCGCCAGCAGCCAAGAACGGCAGGCGTTGTACGAGCAGTACTTC.

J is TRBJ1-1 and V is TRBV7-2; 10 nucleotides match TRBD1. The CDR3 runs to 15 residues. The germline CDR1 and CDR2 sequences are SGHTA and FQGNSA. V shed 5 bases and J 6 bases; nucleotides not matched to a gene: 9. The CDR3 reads CASSPTGGDLAEAFF. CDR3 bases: TGTGCCAGCAGCCCGACAGGGGGCGATCTCGCTGAAGCTTTCTTT. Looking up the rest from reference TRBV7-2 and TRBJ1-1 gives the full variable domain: GAGVSQSPSNKVTEKGKDVELRCDPISGHTALYWYRQSLGQGLEFLIYFQGNSAPDKSGLPSDRFSAERTGGSVSTLTIQRTQQEDSAVYLCASSPTGGDLAEAFFGQGTRLTVV.

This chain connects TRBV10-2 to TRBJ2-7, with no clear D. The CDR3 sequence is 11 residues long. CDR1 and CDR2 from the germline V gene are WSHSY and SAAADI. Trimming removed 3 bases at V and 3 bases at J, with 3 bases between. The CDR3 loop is CASSDSYEQYF. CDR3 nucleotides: TGCGCCAGCAGTGACAGCTACGAGCAGTACTTC.

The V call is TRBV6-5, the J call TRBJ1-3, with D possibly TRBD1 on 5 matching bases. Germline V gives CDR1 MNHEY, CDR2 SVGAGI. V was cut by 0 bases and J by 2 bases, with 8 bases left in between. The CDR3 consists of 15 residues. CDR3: CASSYSGHTGNTIYF. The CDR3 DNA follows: TGTGCCAGCAGTTACTCGGGGCATACTGGAAACACCATATATTTT.

The CDR3 nucleotides are TGTGCCAGCAGTTACGACAGGACTGCTAATGAAAAACTGTTTTTT. Its translation is CASSYDRTANEKLFF. V usage is TRBV6-5 and J usage is TRBJ1-4, with D tentatively TRBD1 (6 bases). Germline CDR1 reads MNHEY; CDR2 reads SVGAGI. The CDR3 spans 15 residues. V lost 2 bases to trimming and J lost 3 bases, with 10 bases between them.

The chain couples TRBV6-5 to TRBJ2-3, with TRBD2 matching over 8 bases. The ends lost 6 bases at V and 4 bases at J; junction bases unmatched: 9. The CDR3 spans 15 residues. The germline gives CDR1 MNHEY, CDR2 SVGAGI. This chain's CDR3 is CASRVSGGAADTQYF. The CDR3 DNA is TGTGCCAGCAGAGTCTCGGGAGGGGCGGCAGATACGCAGTATTTT.

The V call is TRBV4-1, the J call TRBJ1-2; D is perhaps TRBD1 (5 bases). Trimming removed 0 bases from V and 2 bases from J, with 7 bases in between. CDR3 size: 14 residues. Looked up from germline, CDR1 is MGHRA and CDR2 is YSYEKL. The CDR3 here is CASSQEQVNYGYTF. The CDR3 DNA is TGCGCCAGCAGCCAAGAACAGGTAAACTATGGCTACACCTTC.